This T cell receptor (beta chain) was retrieved from a study of blood T cells in healthy people across ages. Study-level results: Compared with aged donors, long-lived donors showed fewer expanded clones, suggesting selection.

It was with a sample-barcoded 5' primer and a J-beta primer mix that a second PCR of roughly 7 to 12 cycles was run. One entry per CDR3 protein results from TCRdb running MiXCR on the 5' RACE reads. The profile shows around 1,000,000 distinct CDR3 sequences, under 40% of them singletons. About this clonotype: Its target is unknown.

Trimming removed 6 bases from V and 7 bases from J; junction bases left unmatched: 6. The CDR3 totals 13 residues. Germline CDR1 MNHEY, CDR2 SVGAGI. The sequencing input was blood. This TCR derives from a man between 18 and 35 years old in good health. V gene TRBV6-5 combines with J gene TRBJ1-5; 7 bases match TRBD1. The CDR3 DNA reads TGTGCCAGCAGGACAGGGTTGGGACAGCCCCAGCATTTT. It codes for CASRTGLGQPQHF.